This T cell receptor (beta chain) derives from a study of beta chain features in type 1 diabetes. The authors reverse transcribed all of the isolated RNA, so sequencing captured expressed TCRB transcripts. Data came from immunoSEQ multiplex PCR; TCRdb stores just in-frame clones and leaves some out. The data contain 300,000 or so clones, over 7% of them singletons. This clone was observed a few times. Its target is not known. Study findings and constraints: Shorter TCRB CDR3s, moderately but significantly so, were found in Type 1 diabetes patients in all four CD4+ subsets.

The CDR3 is 15 residues long. V shed 1 base and J shed 5 bases, with 14 bases lying between them. The germline V gene encodes CDR1 SNHLY and CDR2 FYNNEI. The receptor was isolated from a man aged 30 to 39 with type 1 diabetes. What was sequenced was central memory CD4+ T cells from blood. This sequence joins TRBV2 and TRBJ2-5; perhaps D is TRBD1 or TRBD2 (5 bases each). CDR3 sequence reads: CASSEGGRGSETQYF. The CDR3 DNA follows: TGTGCCAGCAGTGAAGGGGGACGAGGGTCGGAGACCCAGTACTTC.